This TCR beta chain comes out of a study of CD8+ T cells in alopecia areata. RNA extraction was followed by reverse transcription into cDNA, which acted as the sequencing template. Profiled with immunoSEQ multiplex PCR; TCRdb holds only in-frame clones, not every one. Among some 100,000 clones listed, 58% were seen once. Regarding treatment: oral pan-JAK inhibitor, 5-10 mg twice daily. Those with alopecia areata gave lesional scalp punch biopsies and peripheral blood. The CDR3 totals 12 residues. V lost 7 bases and J lost 2, with 9 bases in between. The germline CDR1 and CDR2 sequences are SNHLY and FYNNEI.

The material was CD8+ T cells sorted from blood, obtained at week 4, from a patient treated with tofacitinib. The sequence derives from a human donor with alopecia areata. V is TRBV2 and J is TRBJ2-7; D is unresolved. CDR3 region: CASTLDPYEQYF. CDR3 coding DNA: TGTGCCAGCACCCTGGACCCCTACGAGCAGTACTTC.